A selection of T cell receptor beta chains follows, all from one sample in a study of shared clonotypes between healthy human individuals. Using immunoSEQ multiplex PCR, the repertoire was profiled, and TCRdb retains in-frame clones only, with some absent. The table shows a few million clones, with approximately 96% occurring only once. Sequencing was performed on naive CD4+ T cells sorted from blood. Receptors originate from a man between 18 and 29 years old in good health. Both conserved end residues are part of each CDR3. The order of the fields is J gene, V gene, D gene, clone size, CDR3 DNA, CDR3 protein. The D gene is left open where the match is weak. Clone size is given for some rows only: seen once, a few or many times, or a class if the clone is expanded.

j_gene: TRBJ2-7; v_gene: TRBV18; d_gene: .; abundance: .; CDR3nt: TGTGCCAGCTCACCAACTGTCGGATCCTACGAGCAGTACTTC; CDR3aa: CASSPTVGSYEQYF
j_gene: TRBJ1-4; v_gene: TRBV29-1; d_gene: .; abundance: .; CDR3nt: TGCAGCGCAATAGGGGGATCTAATGAAAAACTGTTTTTT; CDR3aa: CSAIGGSNEKLFF
j_gene: TRBJ2-7; v_gene: TRBV28; d_gene: TRBD1; abundance: .; CDR3nt: TGTGCCAGCAGTCACCTATCATGGGGACAGGGATACGAGCAGTACTTC; CDR3aa: CASSHLSWGQGYEQYF
j_gene: TRBJ1-1; v_gene: TRBV6-6; d_gene: .; abundance: .; CDR3nt: TGTGCCAGCAGTTACGCCGAGGGCAACACTGAAGCTTTCTTT; CDR3aa: CASSYAEGNTEAFF
j_gene: TRBJ2-3; v_gene: TRBV9; d_gene: TRBD1; abundance: .; CDR3nt: TGTGCCAGCAGCGTCAGGGGGTACACAGATACGCAGTATTTT; CDR3aa: CASSVRGYTDTQYF
j_gene: TRBJ1-2; v_gene: TRBV7-2; d_gene: .; abundance: once; CDR3nt: TGTGCCAGCAGCTTAGTAGGGAGCGGCTACACCTTC; CDR3aa: CASSLVGSGYTF
j_gene: TRBJ1-2; v_gene: TRBV10-3; d_gene: .; abundance: .; CDR3nt: TGTGCCATCAGTGACTCTCGTGGCTATGGCTACACCTTC; CDR3aa: CAISDSRGYGYTF
j_gene: TRBJ1-1; v_gene: TRBV10-3; d_gene: .; abundance: .; CDR3nt: TGTGCCATCAGTGGAGGCCCGACAGGGAACACTGAAGCTTTCTTT; CDR3aa: CAISGGPTGNTEAFF
j_gene: TRBJ2-2; v_gene: TRBV5-4; d_gene: TRBD1; abundance: .; CDR3nt: TGTGCCAGCAGCTTGGGACAGGGGCTGAACACCGGGGAGCTGTTTTTT; CDR3aa: CASSLGQGLNTGELFF
j_gene: TRBJ1-6; v_gene: TRBV6-1; d_gene: .; abundance: once; CDR3nt: TGTGCCAGCAGTGAATTTCAGGAAAGAAATTCACCCCTCCACTTT; CDR3aa: CASSEFQERNSPLHF
j_gene: TRBJ1-5; v_gene: TRBV6-4; d_gene: .; abundance: .; CDR3nt: TGTGCCAGCAGTGCGCCGGGGCCACTGGGTCAGCCCCAGCATTTT; CDR3aa: CASSAPGPLGQPQHF
j_gene: TRBJ1-5; v_gene: TRBV18; d_gene: .; abundance: .; CDR3nt: TGTGCCAGCTCAAGAGACTCGAATCAGCCCCAGCATTTT; CDR3aa: CASSRDSNQPQHF
j_gene: TRBJ2-7; v_gene: TRBV20-1; d_gene: .; abundance: .; CDR3nt: TGCAGTGCTAGGGTCGATTACGAGCAGTACTTC; CDR3aa: CSARVDYEQYF
j_gene: TRBJ1-4; v_gene: TRBV9; d_gene: .; abundance: .; CDR3nt: TGTGCCAGCAGCGTCGACAGTTTTGCAACTAATGAAAAACTGTTTTTT; CDR3aa: CASSVDSFATNEKLFF
j_gene: TRBJ1-4; v_gene: TRBV28; d_gene: .; abundance: once; CDR3nt: TGTGCCAGCAGAGATTTGACCGGAGAGCTGTTTTTT; CDR3aa: CASRDLTGELFF
j_gene: TRBJ1-2; v_gene: TRBV10-3; d_gene: .; abundance: .; CDR3nt: TGTGCCGCGAACCAAGGAGCTAACTATGGCTACACCTTC; CDR3aa: CAANQGANYGYTF
j_gene: TRBJ2-7; v_gene: TRBV5-1; d_gene: TRBD2; abundance: .; CDR3nt: TGCGCCAGCAGGCCACTCATCGGGGGGGCCTACGAGCAGTACTTC; CDR3aa: CASRPLIGGAYEQYF
j_gene: TRBJ2-3; v_gene: TRBV18; d_gene: .; abundance: .; CDR3nt: TGTGCCAGCTCGATACAGGCCCCCGACTCGCAGTATTTT; CDR3aa: CASSIQAPDSQYF
j_gene: TRBJ1-2; v_gene: TRBV28; d_gene: TRBD1; abundance: .; CDR3nt: TGTGCCAGCAGTTCCCACGACAGGGGCTATGGCTACACCTTC; CDR3aa: CASSSHDRGYGYTF
j_gene: TRBJ1-2; v_gene: TRBV10-3; d_gene: .; abundance: .; CDR3nt: TGTGCCATCAGTGAGGCAGGGGCTTCTACCGGCTACACCTTC; CDR3aa: CAISEAGASTGYTF
j_gene: TRBJ1-6; v_gene: TRBV2; d_gene: TRBD1; abundance: .; CDR3nt: TGTGCCAGCAGTTACAGGGGGCGGGAATCACCCCTCCACTTT; CDR3aa: CASSYRGRESPLHF
j_gene: TRBJ1-5; v_gene: TRBV7-2; d_gene: TRBD1; abundance: once; CDR3nt: TGTGCCAGCAGCCCCGACAGGGTTCGGCAGCCCCAGCATTTT; CDR3aa: CASSPDRVRQPQHF
j_gene: TRBJ1-5; v_gene: TRBV19; d_gene: .; abundance: .; CDR3nt: TGTGCCAGTAGGACTACAGGGCAAAATAGCAATCAGCCCCAGCATTTT; CDR3aa: CASRTTGQNSNQPQHF
j_gene: TRBJ1-1; v_gene: TRBV20-1; d_gene: .; abundance: .; CDR3nt: TGCAGTGCGACTCGGGGTTTTGAAGCTTTCTTT; CDR3aa: CSATRGFEAFF
j_gene: TRBJ2-2; v_gene: TRBV7-8; d_gene: TRBD1; abundance: .; CDR3nt: TGTGCCAGCAGCTCACACCCGGGACAGAGTTTGAACACCGGGGAGCTGTTTTTT; CDR3aa: CASSSHPGQSLNTGELFF
j_gene: TRBJ2-5; v_gene: TRBV6-5; d_gene: .; abundance: .; CDR3nt: TGTGCCAGCATCGGTCTAGCTGGAGAGACCCAGTACTTC; CDR3aa: CASIGLAGETQYF
j_gene: TRBJ1-5; v_gene: TRBV19; d_gene: .; abundance: .; CDR3nt: TGTGCCAGTAGTATAGATCTTACAGGGCTTCTCAATCAGCCCCAGCATTTT; CDR3aa: CASSIDLTGLLNQPQHF
j_gene: TRBJ2-7; v_gene: TRBV7-6; d_gene: .; abundance: .; CDR3nt: TGTGCCAGCAGCCTGCTGGGGGGGCAAGTCTACGAGCAGTACTTC; CDR3aa: CASSLLGGQVYEQYF
j_gene: TRBJ1-1; v_gene: TRBV6-5; d_gene: .; abundance: .; CDR3nt: TGTGCCAGCAGCCGTAGACAGAACACTGAAGCTTTCTTT; CDR3aa: CASSRRQNTEAFF
j_gene: TRBJ1-4; v_gene: TRBV5-4; d_gene: .; abundance: .; CDR3nt: TGTGCCAGCAGCTTTGGTCGGGGGCTTAATGAAAAACTGTTTTTT; CDR3aa: CASSFGRGLNEKLFF
j_gene: TRBJ1-1; v_gene: TRBV4-1; d_gene: .; abundance: few; CDR3nt: TGCGCCAGCAGCCCGACGAACCTGAACACTGAAGCTTTCTTT; CDR3aa: CASSPTNLNTEAFF
j_gene: TRBJ1-6; v_gene: TRBV7-2; d_gene: .; abundance: .; CDR3nt: TGTGCCAGCAGCTTAGTCGGGTTTTGGGTATCACCCCTCCACTTT; CDR3aa: CASSLVGFWVSPLHF
j_gene: TRBJ2-6; v_gene: TRBV5-4; d_gene: .; abundance: .; CDR3nt: TGTGCCAGCAGCTTGGCCGGGTCCGGGGCCAACGTCCTGACTTTC; CDR3aa: CASSLAGSGANVLTF
j_gene: TRBJ1-2; v_gene: TRBV6-5; d_gene: .; abundance: .; CDR3nt: TGTGCCAGCAGATCCGGGACAAGATCATATGGCTACACCTTC; CDR3aa: CASRSGTRSYGYTF
j_gene: TRBJ2-7; v_gene: TRBV9; d_gene: .; abundance: .; CDR3nt: TGTGCCAGCAGCGTCGACGTGGGAAGATACGAGCAGTACTTC; CDR3aa: CASSVDVGRYEQYF
j_gene: TRBJ1-6; v_gene: TRBV11-2; d_gene: .; abundance: .; CDR3nt: TGTGCCAGCAGCTTAGGAACATCACCCCTCCACTTT; CDR3aa: CASSLGTSPLHF
j_gene: TRBJ1-4; v_gene: TRBV7-9; d_gene: .; abundance: .; CDR3nt: TGTGCCAGCAGCGGGCAGCGGGGTAATGAAAAACTGTTTTTT; CDR3aa: CASSGQRGNEKLFF
j_gene: TRBJ2-3; v_gene: TRBV7-9; d_gene: .; abundance: .; CDR3nt: TGTGCCAGCAGGGCCGGGACGGAAAGCACAGATACGCAGTATTTT; CDR3aa: CASRAGTESTDTQYF
j_gene: TRBJ2-3; v_gene: TRBV28; d_gene: .; abundance: .; CDR3nt: TGTGCCAGTTGGCAGGGTAAAGGTACGCAGTATTTT; CDR3aa: CASWQGKGTQYF
j_gene: TRBJ1-6; v_gene: TRBV28; d_gene: .; abundance: .; CDR3nt: TGTGCCAGCAGTTTGTTCTCGGATAATTCACCCCTCCACTTT; CDR3aa: CASSLFSDNSPLHF
j_gene: TRBJ1-4; v_gene: TRBV4-1; d_gene: .; abundance: .; CDR3nt: TGCGCCAGCAGCCAAGCCTACCGGGACGAAAAACTGTTTTTT; CDR3aa: CASSQAYRDEKLFF
j_gene: TRBJ1-6; v_gene: TRBV28; d_gene: .; abundance: .; CDR3nt: TGTGCCAGCAGCCCGGCTGGCCATCAGGGGTCACCCCTCCACTTT; CDR3aa: CASSPAGHQGSPLHF
j_gene: TRBJ2-7; v_gene: TRBV7-2; d_gene: .; abundance: .; CDR3nt: TGTGCCAGCAGCTTAGGAGGCAGCGTATCCTACGAGCAGTACTTC; CDR3aa: CASSLGGSVSYEQYF
j_gene: TRBJ1-1; v_gene: TRBV6-1; d_gene: TRBD1; abundance: .; CDR3nt: TGTGCCAGCAATTCGGACAGGGTGGCCACTGAAGCTTTCTTT; CDR3aa: CASNSDRVATEAFF
j_gene: TRBJ1-6; v_gene: TRBV30; d_gene: TRBD1; abundance: few; CDR3nt: TGTGCCTGGAGTGAAGGACAGGGGAGGTCACCCCTCCACTTT; CDR3aa: CAWSEGQGRSPLHF
j_gene: TRBJ2-5; v_gene: TRBV19; d_gene: TRBD1; abundance: .; CDR3nt: TGTGCCAGTAGTAGAAGTACCCAGGGGGCGCGGGAGACCCAGTACTTC; CDR3aa: CASSRSTQGARETQYF
j_gene: TRBJ2-5; v_gene: TRBV7-7; d_gene: TRBD1; abundance: .; CDR3nt: TGTGCTAGCAGCCCTGGACAGGGACAGTCAGAGACCCAGTACTTC; CDR3aa: CASSPGQGQSETQYF
j_gene: TRBJ2-5; v_gene: TRBV7-6; d_gene: .; abundance: .; CDR3nt: TGTGCCAGCAGCTTAGTTTTAGAGACCCAGTACTTC; CDR3aa: CASSLVLETQYF
j_gene: TRBJ1-5; v_gene: TRBV9; d_gene: .; abundance: .; CDR3nt: TGTGCCAGCAGCGTAGCCGGGGACCCCTTTCAGCCCCAGCATTTT; CDR3aa: CASSVAGDPFQPQHF
j_gene: TRBJ2-7; v_gene: TRBV7-2; d_gene: .; abundance: .; CDR3nt: TGTGCCAGCAGCACTAGACAGGGAGGGTCCTACGAGCAGTACTTC; CDR3aa: CASSTRQGGSYEQYF
j_gene: TRBJ2-3; v_gene: TRBV7-9; d_gene: .; abundance: .; CDR3nt: TGTGCCAGCCAGGGAGATACGCAGTATTTT; CDR3aa: CASQGDTQYF
j_gene: TRBJ1-3; v_gene: TRBV10-3; d_gene: .; abundance: .; CDR3nt: TGTGCCATCAGTGAGTCCGCCGGGCTAACTGGAAACACCATATATTTT; CDR3aa: CAISESAGLTGNTIYF